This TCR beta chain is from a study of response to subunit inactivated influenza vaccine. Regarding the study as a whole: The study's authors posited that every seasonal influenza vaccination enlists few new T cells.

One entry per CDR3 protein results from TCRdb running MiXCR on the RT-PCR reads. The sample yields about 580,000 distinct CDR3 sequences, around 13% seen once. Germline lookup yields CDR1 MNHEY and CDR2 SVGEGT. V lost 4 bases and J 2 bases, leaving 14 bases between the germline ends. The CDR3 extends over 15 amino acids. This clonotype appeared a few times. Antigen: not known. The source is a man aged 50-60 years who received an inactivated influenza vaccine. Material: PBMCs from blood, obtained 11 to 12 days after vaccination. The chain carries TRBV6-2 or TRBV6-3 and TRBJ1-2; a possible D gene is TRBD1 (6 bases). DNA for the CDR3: TGTGCCAGCAGTTCAGGGGCGGCCTCAAACTATGGCTACACCTTC. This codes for CASSSGAASNYGYTF.